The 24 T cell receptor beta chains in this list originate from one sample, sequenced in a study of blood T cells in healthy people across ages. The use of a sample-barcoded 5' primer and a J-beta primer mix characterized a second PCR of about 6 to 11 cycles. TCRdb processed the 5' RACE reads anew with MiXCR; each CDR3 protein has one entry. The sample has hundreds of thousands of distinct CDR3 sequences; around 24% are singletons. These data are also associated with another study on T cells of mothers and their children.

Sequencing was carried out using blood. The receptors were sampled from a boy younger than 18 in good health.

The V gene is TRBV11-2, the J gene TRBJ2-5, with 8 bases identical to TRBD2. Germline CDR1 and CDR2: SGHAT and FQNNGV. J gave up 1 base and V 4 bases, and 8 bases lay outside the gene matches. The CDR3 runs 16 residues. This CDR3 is CASSSGASGFQETQYF. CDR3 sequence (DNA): TGTGCCAGCAGCTCGGGGGCTAGCGGGTTCCAAGAGACCCAGTACTTC.

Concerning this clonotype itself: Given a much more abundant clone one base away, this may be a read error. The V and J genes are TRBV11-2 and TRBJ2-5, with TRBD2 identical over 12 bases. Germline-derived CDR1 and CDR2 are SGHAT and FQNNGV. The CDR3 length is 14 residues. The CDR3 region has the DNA TGTGCCAGCAGCCTGACTAGCGGGAGCAATGAGCAGCTCTTC. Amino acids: CASSLTSGSNEQLF.

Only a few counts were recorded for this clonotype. DNA of the CDR3: TGTGCCACGGGGACTATCTACGAGCAGTACTTC. This encodes CATGTIYEQYF. The chain couples TRBV7-2 to TRBJ2-7, with TRBD2 matching over 7 bases. J was trimmed by 3 bases and V by 10 bases; bases with no gene match: 3. Germline assignment: CDR1 SGHTA and CDR2 FQGNSA. The CDR3 length is 11 residues.

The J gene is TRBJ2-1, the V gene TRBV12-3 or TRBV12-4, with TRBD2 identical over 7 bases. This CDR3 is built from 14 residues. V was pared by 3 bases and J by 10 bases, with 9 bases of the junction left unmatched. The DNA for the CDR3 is TGTGCCAGCAGTTTGGCGGGGGAGGCGTGGGAGCAGTTCTTC. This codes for CASSLAGEAWEQFF.

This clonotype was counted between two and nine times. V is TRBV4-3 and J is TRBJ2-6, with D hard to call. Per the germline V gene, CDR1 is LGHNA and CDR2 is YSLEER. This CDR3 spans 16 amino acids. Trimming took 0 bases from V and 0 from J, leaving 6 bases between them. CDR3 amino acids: CASSQEPSSGANVLTF. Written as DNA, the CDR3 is TGCGCCAGCAGCCAAGAGCCCTCCTCTGGGGCCAACGTCCTGACTTTC.

The CDR3 spells CASSYTGTVKETQYF. The CDR3 coding sequence is TGTGCCAGCAGCTATACTGGGACGGTGAAAGAGACCCAGTACTTC. The V call is TRBV11-2, the J call TRBJ2-5; either TRBD1 or TRBD2 may supply D (5 bases each). The CDR3 has 15 amino acids. Per germline, CDR1 SGHAT and CDR2 FQNNGV. Trimming left V 4 bases short and J 3 bases short, with 15 bases between. The whole variable domain, remainder taken from reference TRBV11-2 and TRBJ2-5, is EAGVAQSPRYKIIEKRQSVAFWCNPISGHATLYWYQQILGQGPKLLIQFQNNGVVDDSQLPKDRFSAERLKGVDSTLKIQPAKLEDSAVYLCASSYTGTVKETQYFGPGTRLLVL.

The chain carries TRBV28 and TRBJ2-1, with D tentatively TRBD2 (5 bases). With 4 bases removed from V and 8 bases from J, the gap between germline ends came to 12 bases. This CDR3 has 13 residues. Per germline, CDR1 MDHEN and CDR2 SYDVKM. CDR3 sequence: CASSWETKYEQFF. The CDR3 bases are TGTGCCAGCAGTTGGGAGACAAAATATGAGCAGTTCTTC.

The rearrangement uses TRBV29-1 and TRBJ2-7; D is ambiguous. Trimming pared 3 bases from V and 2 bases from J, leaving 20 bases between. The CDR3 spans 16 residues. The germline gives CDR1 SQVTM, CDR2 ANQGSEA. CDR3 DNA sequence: TGCAGCGTTGAGGGTACCTTCGGCCCGAGGACCTACGAGCAGTACTTC. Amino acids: CSVEGTFGPRTYEQYF.

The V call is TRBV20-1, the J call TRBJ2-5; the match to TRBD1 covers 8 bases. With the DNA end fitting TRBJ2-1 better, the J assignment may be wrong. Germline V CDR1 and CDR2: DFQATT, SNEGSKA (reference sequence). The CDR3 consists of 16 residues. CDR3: CSASRPGQGSYNEQFF. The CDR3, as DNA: TGCAGTGCTAGCCGACCCGGACAGGGTTCCTACAATGAGCAGTTCTTC.

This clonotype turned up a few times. In DNA, the CDR3 is TGCAGCGTTCCGGACTATGGCTACACCTTC. Translation gives CSVPDYGYTF. V is TRBV29-1 and J is TRBJ1-2; no reliable D call. Germline loops: CDR1 SQVTM, CDR2 ANQGSEA. The CDR3 loop spans 10 amino acids. V gave up 5 bases and J gave up 3 bases, with 4 bases separating them.

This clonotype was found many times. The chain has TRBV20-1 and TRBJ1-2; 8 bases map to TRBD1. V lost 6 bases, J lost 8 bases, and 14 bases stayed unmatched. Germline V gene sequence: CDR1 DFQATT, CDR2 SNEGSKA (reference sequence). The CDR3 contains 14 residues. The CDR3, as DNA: TGCAGTGCCCCAGGACAGGGCGGGTCGGAGGGCTACACCTTC. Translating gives CSAPGQGGSEGYTF.

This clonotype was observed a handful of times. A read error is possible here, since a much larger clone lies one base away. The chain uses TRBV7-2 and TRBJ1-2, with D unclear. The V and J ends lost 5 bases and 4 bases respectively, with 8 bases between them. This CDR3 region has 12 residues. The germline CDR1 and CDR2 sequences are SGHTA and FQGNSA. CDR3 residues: CASSPDRYGYTF. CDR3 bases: TGTGCCAGCAGCCCTGACCGCTATGGCTACACCTTC.

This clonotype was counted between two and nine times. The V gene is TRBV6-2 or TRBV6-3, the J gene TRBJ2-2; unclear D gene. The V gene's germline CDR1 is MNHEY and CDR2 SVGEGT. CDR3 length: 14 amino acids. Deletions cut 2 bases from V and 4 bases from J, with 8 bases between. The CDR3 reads CASSYDAVTGELFF. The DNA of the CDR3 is TGTGCCAGCAGTTACGACGCCGTCACCGGGGAGCTGTTTTTT.

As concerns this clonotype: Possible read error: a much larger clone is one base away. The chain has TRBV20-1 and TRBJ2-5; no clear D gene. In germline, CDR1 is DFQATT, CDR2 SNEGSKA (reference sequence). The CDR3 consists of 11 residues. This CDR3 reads CSVANQGTQYF. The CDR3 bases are TGCAGTGTCGCTAACCAAGGGACCCAGTACTTC.

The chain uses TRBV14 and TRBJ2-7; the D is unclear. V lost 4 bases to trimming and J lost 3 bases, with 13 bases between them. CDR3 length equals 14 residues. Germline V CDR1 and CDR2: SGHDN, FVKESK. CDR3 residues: CASSRRNWNYEQYF. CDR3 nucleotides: TGTGCCAGCAGCCGGCGGAACTGGAACTACGAGCAGTACTTC. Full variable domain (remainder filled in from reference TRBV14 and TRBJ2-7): EAGVTQFPSHSVIEKGQTVTLRCDPISGHDNLYWYRRVMGKEIKFLLHFVKESKQDESGMPNNRFLAERTGGTYSTLKVQPAELEDSGVYFCASSRRNWNYEQYFGPGTRLTVT.

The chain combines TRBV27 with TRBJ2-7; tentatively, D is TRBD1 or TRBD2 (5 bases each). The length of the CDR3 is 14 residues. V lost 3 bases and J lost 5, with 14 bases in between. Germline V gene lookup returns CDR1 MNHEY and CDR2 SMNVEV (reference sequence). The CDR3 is CASSLTKGPDEQYF. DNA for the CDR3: TGTGCCAGCAGTTTGACTAAGGGGCCGGACGAGCAGTACTTC.

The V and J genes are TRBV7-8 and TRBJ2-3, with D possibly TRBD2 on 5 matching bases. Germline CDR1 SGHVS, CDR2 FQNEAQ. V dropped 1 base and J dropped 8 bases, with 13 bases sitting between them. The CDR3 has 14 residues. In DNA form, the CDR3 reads TGTGCCAGCAGCTTAGGTAGTATGGCGGGTACGCAGTATTTT. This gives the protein CASSLGSMAGTQYF.

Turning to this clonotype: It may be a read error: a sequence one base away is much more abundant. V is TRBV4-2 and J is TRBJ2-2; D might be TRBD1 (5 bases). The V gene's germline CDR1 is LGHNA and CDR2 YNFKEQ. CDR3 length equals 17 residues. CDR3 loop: CASSQDIPGSNTGELFF. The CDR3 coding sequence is TGTGCGAGCAGCCAAGATATCCCAGGGTCGAACACCGGGGAGCTGTTTTTT.

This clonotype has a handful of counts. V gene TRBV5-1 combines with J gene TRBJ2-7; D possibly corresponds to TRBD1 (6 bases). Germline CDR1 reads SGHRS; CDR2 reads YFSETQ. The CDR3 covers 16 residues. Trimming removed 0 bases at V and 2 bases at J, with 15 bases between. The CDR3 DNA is TGCGCCAGCAGCTTGGATCCCCACCGACAGGCCTACGAGCAGTACTTC. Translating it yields CASSLDPHRQAYEQYF.

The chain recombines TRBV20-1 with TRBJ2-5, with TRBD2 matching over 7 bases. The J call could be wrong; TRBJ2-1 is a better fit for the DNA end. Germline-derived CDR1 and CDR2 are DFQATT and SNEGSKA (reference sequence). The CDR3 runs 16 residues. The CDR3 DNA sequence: TGCAGTGCTAGAGATGCAACGGGGGGTAGCTACAATGAGCAGTTCTTC. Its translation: CSARDATGGSYNEQFF.

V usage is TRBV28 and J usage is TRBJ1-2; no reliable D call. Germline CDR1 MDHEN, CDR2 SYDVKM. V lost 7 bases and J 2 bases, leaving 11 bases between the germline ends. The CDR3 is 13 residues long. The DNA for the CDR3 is TGTGCCAGCAAGTCTGCCAGGAACTATGGCTACACCTTC. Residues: CASKSARNYGYTF.

The CDR3 DNA reads as TGTGCCAGCTCACATCCTTTGGGCTACGAGCAGTACTTC. Amino acids: CASSHPLGYEQYF. The rearrangement joins TRBV18 to TRBJ2-5; D unresolved. The J call could be wrong; TRBJ2-7 is a better fit for the DNA end. Per germline, CDR1 KGHSH and CDR2 LQKENI. The CDR3 sequence is 13 residues long.

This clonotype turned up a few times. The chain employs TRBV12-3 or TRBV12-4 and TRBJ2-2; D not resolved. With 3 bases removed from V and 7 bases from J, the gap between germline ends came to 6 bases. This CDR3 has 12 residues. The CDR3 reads CASSFGDGELFF. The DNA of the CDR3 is TGTGCCAGCAGTTTTGGGGACGGGGAGCTGTTTTTT.

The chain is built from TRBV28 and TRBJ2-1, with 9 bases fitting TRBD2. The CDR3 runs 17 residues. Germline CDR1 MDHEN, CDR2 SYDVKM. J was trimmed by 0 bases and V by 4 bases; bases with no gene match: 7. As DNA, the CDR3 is TGTGCCAGCAGTTGGGATAGCGGGGGTCGCTCCTACAATGAGCAGTTCTTC. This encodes CASSWDSGGRSYNEQFF.